This T cell receptor beta chain was observed in a study of shared clonotypes between healthy human individuals. Study-level results: Naive CD4 clonotype sharing across a handful of donors was around 5.5%.

Concerning this clone itself: Its antigen is undetermined.

Naive CD8 isolation took CD45RO-negative cells positively selected for CCR7 and excluded terminally differentiated effector memory CD45RA+ cells. Everyone who donated was a Caucasian adult who lived in Nashville, Tennessee. Assay execution took place at the deep level. Generated by immunoSEQ multiplex PCR, the TCRdb table keeps only in-frame clones and is missing some. The data show about 680,000 clones, about 92% seen once. Germline loops: CDR1 LNHDA, CDR2 SQIVND (reference sequence). This CDR3 comprises 14 residues. With V trimmed by 3 bases and J by 1 base, 0 bases remained unmatched. The chain carries TRBV19 and TRBJ1-1; 9 nucleotides line up with TRBD1. Sequenced: naive CD8+ T cells sorted from blood. This TCR was sampled from a man aged 25 to 40 in good health. The CDR3 DNA sequence: TGTGCCAGTAGTATGACAGGGGGGAACACTGAAGCTTTCTTT. Amino acids: CASSMTGGNTEAFF. The whole variable domain, remainder taken from reference TRBV19 and TRBJ1-1, is DGGITQSPKYLFRKEGQNVTLSCEQNLNHDAMYWYRQDPGQGLRLIYYSQIVNDFQKGDIAEGYSVSREKKESFPLTVTSAQKNPTAFYLCASSMTGGNTEAFFGQGTRLTVV.